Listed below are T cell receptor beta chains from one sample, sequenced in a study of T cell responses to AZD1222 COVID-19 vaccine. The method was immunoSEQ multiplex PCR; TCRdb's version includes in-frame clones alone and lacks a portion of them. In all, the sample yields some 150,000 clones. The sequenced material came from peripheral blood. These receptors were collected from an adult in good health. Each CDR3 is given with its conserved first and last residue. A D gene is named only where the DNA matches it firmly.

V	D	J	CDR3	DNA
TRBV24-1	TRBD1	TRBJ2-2	CATSDSHRAQGDTGELFF	TGTGCCACCAGTGATTCCCATCGAGCGCAGGGGGACACCGGGGAGCTGTTTTTT
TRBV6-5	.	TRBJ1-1	CASTSDTRQAFF	TGTGCCAGCACCTCCGACACCAGACAAGCTTTCTTT
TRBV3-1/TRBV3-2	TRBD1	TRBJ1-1	CASSLQERGRTEAFF	TGTGCCAGCAGCCTCCAGGAGAGGGGGCGTACTGAAGCTTTCTTT
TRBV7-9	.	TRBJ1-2	CASSLNYGYTF	TGTGCCAGCAGCTTGAACTATGGCTACACCTTC
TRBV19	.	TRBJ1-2	CASSHSPGYGYTF	TGTGCCAGTAGTCATTCCCCCGGCTATGGCTACACCTTC
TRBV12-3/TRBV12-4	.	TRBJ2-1	CASSSGDDEQFF	TGTGCCAGCAGTTCCGGAGACGATGAGCAGTTCTTC
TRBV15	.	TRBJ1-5	CATSWDSNQPQHF	TGTGCCACCAGTTGGGACAGCAATCAGCCCCAGCATTTT
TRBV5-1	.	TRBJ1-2	CASTLSQGIYGYTF	TGCGCCAGCACCCTATCACAGGGAATCTATGGCTACACCTTC
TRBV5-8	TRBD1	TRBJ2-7	CASIWTGIYEQYF	TGTGCCAGCATATGGACAGGTATCTACGAGCAGTACTTC
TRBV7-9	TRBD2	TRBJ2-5	CASSYTSGGAETQYF	TGTGCCAGCAGCTACACTAGCGGGGGGGCGGAGACCCAGTACTTC
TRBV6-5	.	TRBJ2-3	CASKDGGEADTQYF	TGTGCCAGCAAGGATGGCGGGGAGGCAGATACGCAGTATTTT
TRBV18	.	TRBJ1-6	CASSVGGNNSPLHF	TGTGCCAGCTCCGTTGGAGGTAATAATTCACCCCTCCACTTT
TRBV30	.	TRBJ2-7	CAWSPPPLLEGEQYF	TGTGCCTGGAGTCCCCCCCCGCTGCTTGAGGGCGAGCAGTACTTC
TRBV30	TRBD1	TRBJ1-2	CACTSRTGLGGYTF	TGTGCCTGCACCTCAAGGACAGGGTTGGGTGGCTACACCTTC
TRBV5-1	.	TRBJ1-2	CASSSGEAYYGYTF	TGCGCCAGCAGCTCGGGTGAGGCCTACTATGGCTACACCTTC
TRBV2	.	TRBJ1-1	CASSEGAGNTEAFF	TGTGCCAGCAGTGAGGGGGCGGGGAACACTGAAGCTTTCTTT
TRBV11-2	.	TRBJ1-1	CASSHIREGMRTEAFF	TGTGCCAGCAGCCACATCCGGGAGGGAATGCGCACTGAAGCTTTCTTT
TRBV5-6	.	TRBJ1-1	CASSLGGLNTEAFF	TGTGCCAGCAGCTTAGGGGGACTGAACACTGAAGCTTTCTTT
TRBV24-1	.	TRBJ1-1	CATSDDDKNTEAFF	TGTGCCACCAGTGACGATGACAAGAACACTGAAGCTTTCTTT
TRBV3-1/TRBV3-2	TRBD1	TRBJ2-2	CASSQGRGTGDTGELFF	TGTGCCAGCAGCCAAGGGAGAGGGACAGGGGACACCGGGGAGCTGTTTTTT
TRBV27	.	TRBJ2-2	CASSPVAGISNTGELFF	TGTGCCAGCAGCCCGGTGGCTGGAATATCTAACACCGGGGAGCTGTTTTTT
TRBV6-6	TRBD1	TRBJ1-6	CASSLPTGDNSPLHF	TGTGCCAGCAGCCTCCCGACAGGGGATAATTCACCCCTCCACTTT
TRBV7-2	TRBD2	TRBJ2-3	CASSSQLAGGLQGQYF	TGTGCCAGCAGCTCACAACTAGCGGGGGGGCTTCAGGGGCAGTATTTT
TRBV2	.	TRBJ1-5	CASSEEGSPHQPQHF	TGTGCCAGCAGTGAGGAGGGTTCGCCCCATCAGCCCCAGCATTTT
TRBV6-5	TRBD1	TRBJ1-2	CASRPTGVDGYTF	TGTGCCAGCAGACCTACAGGGGTCGATGGCTACACCTTC
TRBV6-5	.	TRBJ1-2	CASSDNYGYTF	TGTGCCAGCAGCGACAACTATGGCTACACCTTC
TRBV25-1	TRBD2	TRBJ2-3	CASSEYGGAGTDTQYF	TGTGCCAGCAGTGAATACGGGGGGGCGGGAACAGATACGCAGTATTTT
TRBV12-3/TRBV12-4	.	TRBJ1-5	CASSFGRNQPQHF	TGTGCCAGCAGTTTCGGCCGCAATCAGCCCCAGCATTTT
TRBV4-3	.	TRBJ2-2	CASSQERAVTGELFF	TGCGCCAGCAGCCAAGAACGGGCGGTCACCGGGGAGCTGTTTTTT
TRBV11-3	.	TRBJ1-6	CASSFGAGRGFNSPLHF	TGTGCCAGCAGCTTCGGAGCGGGCAGAGGGTTCAATTCACCCCTCCACTTT
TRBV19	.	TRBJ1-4	CASSLNQGVGEKLFF	TGTGCCAGTAGCCTCAACCAGGGAGTAGGTGAAAAACTGTTTTTT
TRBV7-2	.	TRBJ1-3	CASSLRGLGNTIYF	TGTGCCAGCAGCTTAAGGGGACTAGGAAACACCATATATTTT
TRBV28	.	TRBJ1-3	CASSLPRDISGNTIYF	TGTGCCAGCAGTTTACCCCGGGACATTTCTGGAAACACCATATATTTT
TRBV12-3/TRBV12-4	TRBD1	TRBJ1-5	CAIGTGDQPQHF	TGTGCCATCGGGACAGGGGATCAGCCCCAGCATTTT
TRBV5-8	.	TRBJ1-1	CASSLYWNTNSNTEAFF	TGTGCCAGCAGCTTGTATTGGAACACGAATTCGAACACTGAAGCTTTCTTT
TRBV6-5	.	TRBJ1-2	CASSSLGQNYGYTF	TGTGCCAGCAGCTCCCTAGGACAAAACTATGGCTACACCTTC
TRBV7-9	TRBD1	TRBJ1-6	CASSPGQGARENSPLHF	TGTGCCAGCAGCCCGGGACAGGGGGCGCGTGAGAATTCACCCCTCCACTTT
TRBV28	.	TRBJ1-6	CASSLGPRNSPLHF	TGTGCCAGCAGCCTGGGACCACGGAATTCACCCCTCCACTTT
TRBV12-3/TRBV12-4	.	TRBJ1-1	CASSYGNTEAFF	TGTGCCAGCAGTTACGGGAACACTGAAGCTTTCTTT
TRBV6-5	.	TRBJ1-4	CASKRINEKLFF	TGTGCCAGCAAACGGATTAATGAAAAACTGTTTTTT
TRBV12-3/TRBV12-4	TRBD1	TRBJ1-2	CASSRTGGAWTF	TGTGCCAGCAGTCGGACAGGGGGCGCATGGACCTTC
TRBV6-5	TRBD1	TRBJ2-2	CASKGTANTGELFF	TGTGCCAGCAAGGGGACAGCTAACACCGGGGAGCTGTTTTTT
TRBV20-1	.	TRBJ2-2	CSASSARRLSTGELFF	TGCAGTGCTAGTAGTGCCCGCCGGCTCAGCACCGGGGAGCTGTTTTTT
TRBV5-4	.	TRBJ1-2	CASSLVRESNYGYTF	TGTGCCAGCAGCTTGGTTAGAGAATCCAACTATGGCTACACCTTC
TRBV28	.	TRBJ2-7	CASSQGSYEQYF	TGTGCCAGCAGTCAGGGTTCCTACGAGCAGTACTTC
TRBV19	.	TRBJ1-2	CASRMGAAVNYGYTF	TGTGCCAGTCGGATGGGGGCAGCCGTGAACTATGGCTACACCTTC
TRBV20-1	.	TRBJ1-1	CSASKGNGNEAFF	TGCAGTGCTAGTAAGGGGAACGGGAATGAAGCTTTCTTT
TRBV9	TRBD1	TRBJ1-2	CASSARQGDYGYTF	TGTGCCAGCAGCGCCAGACAGGGAGACTATGGCTACACCTTC
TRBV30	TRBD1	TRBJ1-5	CAWSYLDRRNQPQHF	TGTGCCTGGAGCTACTTGGACAGGCGCAATCAGCCCCAGCATTTT
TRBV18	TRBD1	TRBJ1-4	CASSKGAEEKLFF	TGTGCCAGCTCAAAGGGGGCCGAGGAAAAACTGTTTTTT
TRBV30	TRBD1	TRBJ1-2	CAWRVGQGSGYTF	TGTGCCTGGAGAGTGGGACAGGGGAGCGGCTACACCTTC
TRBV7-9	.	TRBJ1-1	CASSLGDRANTEAFF	TGTGCCAGCAGCTTAGGGGACCGGGCGAACACTGAAGCTTTCTTT